This T cell receptor beta chain was recovered during a study of OX40 agonist ivuxolimab in advanced cancers. Here immunoSEQ multiplex PCR was the method, and the copy in TCRdb shows in-frame clones only, minus some. The sample consists of 50,000 to 70,000 clones, over 90% of them appearing once. Deletions cut 0 bases from V and 1 base from J, with 6 bases between. This CDR3 region has 14 residues. CDR1 and CDR2 from the germline V gene are MNHEY and SVGAGI. Notes on the study in general: Relative to CD4+ cells, CD8+ T cells on average had more expanded clones.

Of note for this clone: Antigen unknown.

This TCR came from an adult with an advanced solid tumor such as melanoma, head and neck, liver or kidney cancer. The specimen was CD4+ or CD8+ T cells sorted from blood, collected in a trial of the OX40 agonist ivuxolimab. V and J are TRBV6-5 and TRBJ1-1; no definite D call. CDR3: CASSYSWENTEAFF. DNA for the CDR3: TGTGCCAGCAGTTACTCGTGGGAGAACACTGAAGCTTTCTTT.